The clone carrying this T cell receptor (beta chain) has more than one count but fewer than ten. Its target is unknown. Trimming cost V 0 bases and J 2 bases, with 13 bases left between them. From germline, CDR1 is MGHRA and CDR2 YSYEKL. This CDR3 spans 16 amino acids. The sample originates from a study of T-cell memory formation after mild COVID-19. General study points: Pre-infection memory contained some responding clones, which suggested that cross-reactive memory had joined. Most CD4+ clones that shrank were in CM and EM, while CD8+ ones turned up in EMRA.

TCRdb used MiXCR to reprocess the 5' RACE reads, holding one entry per CDR3 protein. The sample includes about 340,000 distinct CDR3 sequences, 13% seen only once; the top ten take roughly a fifth. The sequence was collected from a man between 18 and 29 years old who had mild COVID-19 (a few samples of this study predate the infection). Cell type and time point are not known. This chain connects TRBV4-1 to TRBJ1-2; D is ambiguous. Sequenced input: PBMCs or a T cell subset sorted from them (not recorded which). In nucleotides, the CDR3 is TGCGCCAGCAGCCAAGATGGGAAGGAGGTAAACTATGGCTACACCTTC. This sequence encodes CASSQDGKEVNYGYTF.